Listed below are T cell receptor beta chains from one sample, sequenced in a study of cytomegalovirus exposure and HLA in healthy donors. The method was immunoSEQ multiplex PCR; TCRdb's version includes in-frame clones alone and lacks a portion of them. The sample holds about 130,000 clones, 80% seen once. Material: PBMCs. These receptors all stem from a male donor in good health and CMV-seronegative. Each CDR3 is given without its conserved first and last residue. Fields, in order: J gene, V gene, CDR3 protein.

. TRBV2 ASRGLAGVYEQY
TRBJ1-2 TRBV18 ASFPGQANYGYT
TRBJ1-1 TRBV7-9 ASSPGVNTNTEAF
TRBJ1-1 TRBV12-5 ASAITGYTEAF
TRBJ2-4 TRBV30 AWSRPPGHRVVY
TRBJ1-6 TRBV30 AWSPGNNSPLH
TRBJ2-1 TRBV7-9 ASSLGTSGSSVGEQF
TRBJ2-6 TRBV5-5 ASSLVVSGANVLT
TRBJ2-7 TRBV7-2 ASSLTNRALEQY
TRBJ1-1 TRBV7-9 ASSFWSGSTEAF
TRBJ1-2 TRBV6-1 ASSALWGQERYGYT
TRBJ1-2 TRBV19 ASSTWPINYGYT
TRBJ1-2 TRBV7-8 ASTRTGILGYT
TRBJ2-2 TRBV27 ASLRREDTGELF
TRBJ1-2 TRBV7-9 ASSLGGDGYT
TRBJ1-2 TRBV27 ASSFTGGDGYT
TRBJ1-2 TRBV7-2 ASSAFPRGYT
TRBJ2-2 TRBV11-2 ASSLEWRGRRTGELF
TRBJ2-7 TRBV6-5 ASSRDRATYEQY
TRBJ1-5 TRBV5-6 ASSFMPGQPQH
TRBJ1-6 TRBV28 ATRTGYNSPLH
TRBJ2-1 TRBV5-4 ASSYGTARGEQF
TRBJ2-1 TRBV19 ASARQTGIDEQF
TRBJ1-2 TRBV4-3 ASSQVGQPLYGYT
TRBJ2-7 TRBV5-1 ASSLESSSEQY
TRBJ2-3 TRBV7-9 ASSLGKSGRKSTDTQY
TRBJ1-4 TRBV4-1 ASSRAGTGGGSVF
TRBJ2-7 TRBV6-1 ASSERGPYEQY
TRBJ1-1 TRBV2 ASSVGGMNTEAF
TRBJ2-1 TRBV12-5 ASGSRSGASGGLNNEQF
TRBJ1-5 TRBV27 ASSLGEGPQH
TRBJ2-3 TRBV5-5 ASSWSSGRGADTQY